This T cell receptor beta chain was captured by sequencing in a study of blood T cells in healthy people across ages. Together with a sample-barcoded 5' primer, a J-beta primer mix was included in a second PCR lasting roughly 6 to 12 cycles. TCRdb ran MiXCR on the 5' RACE reads and lists one entry per CDR3 protein. This table has 750,000 or so distinct CDR3 sequences, 20% to 25% appearing once. Another study also made use of these data, one on T cells of mothers and their children.

Sequencing input: blood. The receptor's source is a boy between 10 and 17 years old in good health.

DNA for the CDR3: TGCAGCGTTGATGGCAGGGACGGGAGCTCCTACAATGAGCAGTTCTTC. Its protein is CSVDGRDGSSYNEQFF. The chain recombines TRBV29-1 with TRBJ2-1, with a weak D call TRBD2 (6 bases). Germline CDR1 reads SQVTM; CDR2 reads ANQGSEA. The CDR3 is 16 amino acids. Trimming removed 3 bases from V and 0 bases from J, with 15 bases in between.